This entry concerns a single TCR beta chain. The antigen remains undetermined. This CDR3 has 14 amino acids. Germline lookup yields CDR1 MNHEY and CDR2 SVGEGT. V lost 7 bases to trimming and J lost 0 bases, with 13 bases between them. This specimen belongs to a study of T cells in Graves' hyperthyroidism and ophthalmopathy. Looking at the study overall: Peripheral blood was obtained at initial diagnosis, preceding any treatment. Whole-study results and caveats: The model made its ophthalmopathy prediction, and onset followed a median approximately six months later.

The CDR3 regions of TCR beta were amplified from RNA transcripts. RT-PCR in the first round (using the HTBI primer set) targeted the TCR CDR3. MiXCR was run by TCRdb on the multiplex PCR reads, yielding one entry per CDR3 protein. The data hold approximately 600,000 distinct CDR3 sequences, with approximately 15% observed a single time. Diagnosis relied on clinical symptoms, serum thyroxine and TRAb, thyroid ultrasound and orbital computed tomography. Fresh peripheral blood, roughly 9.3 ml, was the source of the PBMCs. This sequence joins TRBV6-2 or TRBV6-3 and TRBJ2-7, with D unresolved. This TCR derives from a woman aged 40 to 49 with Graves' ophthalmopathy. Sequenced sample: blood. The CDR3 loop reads CASIDAPYSYEQYF. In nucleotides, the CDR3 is TGTGCCAGCATTGACGCCCCATACTCCTACGAGCAGTACTTC.